This T cell receptor (beta chain) is drawn from a study of CD8 T cells in Susac syndrome (dated by TCRdb to between 2018 and 2020). In the study overall: Of the Susac syndrome patients who were sequenced, more than five had clinically active disease and roughly eight were in clinical remission. At blood withdrawal, Susac syndrome patients were either therapy-naive, taking corticosteroids (in some cases with IVIg as well), or taking IVIg alone. Repertoire sequencing was used to test whether CD8+ T cell activation and differentiation in Susac syndrome was antigen driven.

RNA was extracted with the RNeasy kit and 0.5 to 1 ug was reverse transcribed using random hexamers. The immunoSEQ multiplex PCR assay, covering 54 Vbeta and 13 Jbeta segments, was used to amplify TCR beta CDR3 regions. To correct PCR amplification bias, a synthetic template baseline was used for both primer optimization and computational correction. The source study handled its data this way. Only productive sequences were kept, with reads annotated to V, D and J genes according to IMGT and analyzed in immunoSEQ Analyzer. To calculate clonality, Shannon entropy was normalized by log2 of the number of productive unique sequences and then subtracted from one. For each patient and control, public and private clones were evaluated within the 100 most prevalent clones. Clones were defined as Susac-specific if absent from the healthy and MS cohorts, from some 1,000 published viral clones and from other ImmuneACCESS disease sequences. The public reads were quality trimmed at Q25 with fastp and then assembled into clones with MiXCR by TCRdb, keeping productive beta chains. Rows matching on CDR3 protein sequence are summarized as one entry with the most common DNA and genes. Here the V and J calls rest on TCRdb's processing, not on the authors' analysis. This sample is represented by more than 110,000 distinct CDR3 sequences; approximately 95% of them were singletons. Roughly 0.14% of the sample is held by the ten biggest clonotypes.

Peripheral blood CD8+ and CD4+ T cells from healthy donors, Susac syndrome patients and multiple sclerosis patients were profiled using high-throughput TCR beta sequencing. The Susac syndrome patients fulfilled recently defined diagnostic criteria for either definite or probable disease. Bulk CD8+ and CD4+ T cells were purified by magnetic negative isolation, whereas CD8+ TEMRA cells were enriched by FACS. Blood was drawn into EDTA tubes, processed within 24 hours, and PBMCs were isolated by density gradient centrifugation. PBMCs intended for TCR sequencing were frozen in liquid nitrogen and were later thawed in a 37 degrees C water bath. Purity of sorted or isolated CD4+, CD8+ and CD8+ TEMRA cells was at least 90%. Concerning this clonotype itself: The clone's antigen remains unknown. No base quality information exists; no much larger clone differs at one position.

The full study reports these points: The number of individuals in the TCR sequencing and HLA analysis was recognized as being relatively small. In patients with Susac syndrome, the CD4+ T cell repertoire showed no detectable clonal expansion.

Counted from cysteine to phenylalanine, this CDR3 has 17 amino acids. Only the CDR3 part of the read is kept: 51 bases, read in frame from the first base. CDR1 and CDR2, looked up from the germline V gene (reference sequence), are DFQATT and SNEGSKA. The germline ends are 21 bases apart after V is trimmed by 6 bases and J by 0 bases. Material for sequencing was CD4+ T cells from PBMCs. This clonotype originated in a human donor with Susac syndrome. This chain joins TRBV20-1 to TRBJ2-1; tentative D gene TRBD2, with 6 bases matching. The DNA sequence is as follows: TGCAGTGCGCCACTAGCTCCCAGAACCCCCTCCTACAATGAGCAGTTCTTC. This sequence encodes CSAPLAPRTPSYNEQFF.